These T cell receptor beta chains were read from a single sample in a study of tumor and adjacent non-tumor tissue in lung cancer. TCRdb independently ran MiXCR on the multiplex PCR reads; one entry per CDR3 protein. Among 200,000 to 250,000 distinct CDR3 sequences, approximately 74% were seen once, and the ten largest hold about 23%. The sequenced sample was lung tumor tissue. These receptors all stem from a man aged 55 to 70 with non-small cell lung cancer. CDR3s include the opening cysteine and the closing phenylalanine or tryptophan. Fields, in order: J gene, D gene, V gene, clone size, CDR3 protein, CDR3 DNA. A D gene is named only where the DNA matches it firmly. A row's size may be missing; if present it is once, few, many or a size class.

TRBJ2-1,TRBD2,TRBV11-1,.,CDSSLSQLAGGNNEHFF,TGTGACAGCAGCTTATCTCAGCTAGCGGGAGGCAACAATGAACACTTCTTC
TRBJ2-7,.,TRBV24-1,.,CATSDSIGLGYEQYF,TGTGCCACCAGTGATTCCATAGGGTTGGGCTACGAGCAGTACTTC
TRBJ2-2,.,TRBV6-2/TRBV6-3,.,CVSSYLGPGTGELFF,TGTGTCAGCAGTTACTTGGGGCCCGGGACCGGGGAGCTGTTTTTT
TRBJ2-3,TRBD2,TRBV20-1,.,CTANLAGALDTQYF,TGCACTGCTAACCTAGCGGGGGCGCTGGATACGCAGTATTTT
TRBJ1-2,.,TRBV5-6,many,CASSLKEGMNGYTF,TGTGCCAGCAGCTTGAAGGAAGGGATGAATGGCTACACCTTC
TRBJ2-1,.,TRBV20-1,.,CSTRDGGDSYNEQFF,TGCAGTACTAGAGATGGGGGAGATTCCTACAATGAGCAGTTCTTC
TRBJ2-3,TRBD2,TRBV6-2/TRBV6-3,many,CASSYVFGLAGGDTQYF,TGTGCCAGCAGTTACGTATTCGGGCTAGCGGGAGGAGATACGCAGTATTTT
TRBJ1-5,.,TRBV6-2/TRBV6-3,.,CASSPHRGRDQPQHF,TGTGCCAGCAGTCCCCATCGGGGCCGCGATCAGCCCCAGCATTTT
TRBJ2-5,.,TRBV11-3,.,CASSMLEVQETQYF,TGTGCGAGCAGCATGCTCGAGGTCCAAGAGACCCAGTACTTC
TRBJ1-5,.,TRBV7-8,.,CVSSVDRVSNQPQHF,TGTGTCAGCAGCGTGGATAGGGTTAGCAATCAGCCCCAGCATTTT
TRBJ1-5,TRBD1,TRBV6-1,many,CASSGTGKPQHF,TGTGCCAGCAGTGGGACAGGCAAGCCCCAGCATTTT
TRBJ2-7,TRBD1,TRBV4-2,.,CANSRDRGRDEQYF,TGTGCCAACAGCCGCGACAGGGGGAGGGACGAGCAGTACTTC
TRBJ2-7,.,TRBV19,.,CASSTGRSTYEQYF,TGTGCCAGTAGTACGGGACGGTCGACCTACGAGCAGTACTTC
TRBJ2-7,.,TRBV20-1,.,CSARGQGGYEQHF,TGCAGTGCTAGAGGGCAGGGGGGCTACGAGCAGCACTTC
TRBJ1-6,.,TRBV4-1,.,CARSQDFNYNSPLHF,TGCGCCAGGAGCCAAGATTTCAATTATAATTCACCCCTCCACTTT
TRBJ1-2,.,TRBV10-3,.,CATRGEMGYGYTF,TGTGCCACTAGAGGGGAAATGGGCTATGGCTACACCTTC
TRBJ1-6,TRBD1,TRBV4-2,.,CVSSPQGANLPLHF,TGTGTCAGCAGCCCACAGGGGGCTAATTTACCCCTCCACTTT
TRBJ2-2,.,TRBV29-1,.,CNVQTATCELFF,TGCAACGTTCAGACTGCCACCTGTGAGCTGTTTTTT
TRBJ2-1,.,TRBV6-2/TRBV6-3,few,CASSYPGILYNEQFF,TGTGCCAGCAGTTACCCCGGGATTCTCTACAATGAGCAGTTCTTC
TRBJ2-5,.,TRBV6-5,once,CASSYGAGARENQYF,TGTGCCAGCAGTTACGGGGCAGGGGCAAGAGAGAACCAGTACTTC
TRBJ2-1,.,TRBV5-1,many,CASSPSSSNEQFF,TGCGCCAGCAGCCCGAGCAGCTCCAATGAGCAGTTCTTC
TRBJ2-7,.,TRBV11-3,.,CTNSFLFPGEQYF,TGTACCAACAGCTTCCTCTTTCCAGGGGAGCAGTACTTC
TRBJ1-1,.,TRBV18,.,CASSPDRTTESFF,TGTGCCAGCTCACCCGACAGGACCACTGAATCTTTCTTT
TRBJ2-1,TRBD2,TRBV12-3/TRBV12-4,few,CASTLPGRAQFF,TGTGCCAGCACCTTACCCGGGAGGGCGCAGTTCTTC
TRBJ1-6,TRBD1,TRBV7-2,.,CASSPAGQAVEPLHF,TGTGCCAGCAGTCCGGCCGGACAGGCCGTTGAGCCCCTCCACTTT
TRBJ2-5,TRBD2,TRBV11-2,.,CASSLHPGGMQETQYF,TGTGCCAGCAGCCTCCATCCGGGGGGGATGCAAGAGACCCAGTACTTC
TRBJ1-5,.,TRBV10-1,.,CASSDQPQHF,TGCGCCAGCAGTGATCAGCCCCAGCATTTT
TRBJ2-1,.,TRBV20-1,.,CSARRASGSLHELFF,TGCAGTGCTAGGAGGGCTAGTGGGAGTCTACATGAGCTGTTCTTC
TRBJ1-1,TRBD1,TRBV6-5,.,CASRTRQGGKTEAFF,TGTGCCAGCAGGACTAGACAGGGGGGTAAAACTGAAGCTTTCTTT
TRBJ2-1,.,TRBV10-1,.,CASSESHGLPHDQFF,TGCGCCAGCAGTGAGTCCCACGGTCTGCCCCATGACCAGTTCTTC
TRBJ2-2,TRBD2,TRBV6-1,.,CASTLAGGQNIGELFF,TGTGCCAGCACACTAGCGGGAGGCCAAAACATCGGGGAGCTGTTTTTT
TRBJ1-2,TRBD1,TRBV11-2,.,CASSPADRGRSYTF,TGTGCCAGTAGCCCGGCGGACAGGGGAAGAAGCTACACCTTC
TRBJ2-7,.,TRBV20-1,once,CSARDASSYEQYF,TGCAGTGCTAGAGATGCATCTTCCTACGAACAGTACTTC
TRBJ1-6,TRBD1,TRBV6-1,.,CASSPWTGQNSPLHF,TGTGCCAGCAGTCCTTGGACAGGCCAAAATTCACCCCTCCACTTT
TRBJ2-7,TRBD1,TRBV11-1,.,CPISLWGRGLDEQYF,TGTCCCATCAGCTTATGGGGCAGGGGGCTCGACGAGCAGTACTTC
TRBJ2-7,.,TRBV20-1,.,CSASTVGAGEQYF,TGCAGCGCTAGCACTGTAGGGGCTGGAGAGCAGTACTTC
TRBJ2-1,.,TRBV6-4,.,CASLIRGCVGGMNEQFF,TGTGCCAGCCTAATCAGGGGGTGTGTGGGGGGTATGAATGAGCAGTTCTTC
TRBJ2-3,.,TRBV29-1,few,CSVAHSTDTQYF,TGCAGCGTTGCGCATAGCACAGATACGCAGTATTTT
TRBJ2-7,.,TRBV5-1,once,CASSLGHGSYEQYF,TGCGCCAGCAGCCTGGGACATGGCTCCTACGAGCAGTACTTC
TRBJ2-6,.,TRBV20-1,many,CSARASHSGANVLTF,TGCAGTGCTAGAGCATCTCACTCTGGGGCCAACGTCCTGACTTTC
TRBJ2-1,.,TRBV12-3/TRBV12-4,.,CVSSFLQGPIGGHKQFF,TGTGTCAGCAGTTTTCTGCAGGGGCCTATAGGTGGCCATAAGCAGTTCTTC
TRBJ2-7,TRBD2,TRBV28,.,CASSSIERGGRYEQYF,TGTGCCAGCAGTTCCATTGAGCGGGGGGGTCGATACGAGCAGTACTTC
TRBJ1-6,TRBD1,TRBV5-6,.,CASCLVRDSNSPLHF,TGTGCCAGCTGTTTGGTCCGGGACAGTAATTCACCCCTCCACTTT
TRBJ1-1,.,TRBV10-3,.,CAIRGGMNTEAFF,TGTGCCATCAGAGGCGGAATGAACACTGAAGCTTTCTTT
TRBJ2-3,.,TRBV4-3,.,CASSPQSGRGSTDTQYF,TGTGCTAGCAGCCCACAATCGGGACGGGGGTCTACAGATACGCAGTATTTT
TRBJ1-1,.,TRBV6-1,many,CASSEPYTEAFF,TGTGCCAGCAGTGAACCGTACACTGAAGCTTTCTTT